These T cell receptor beta chains were read from a single sample in a study of shared clonotypes between healthy human individuals. Only in-frame clones appear in the TCRdb table, and some are missing; sequencing was by immunoSEQ multiplex PCR. The sample has roughly 320,000 clones; around 87% are singletons. The sequencing input was memory CD8+ T cells sorted from blood. The receptors shown here come from a man aged 18 to 35 in good health. CDR3s include the opening cysteine and the closing phenylalanine or tryptophan. The D gene is left open where the match is weak. The size entry is marked missing in some rows and otherwise reads once, few, many or a size class.

j_call v_call clone_size d_call cdr3_nt cdr3_aa
TRBJ1-1 TRBV28 - - TGTGCCAGCAGTTTTCGAGGGGGCACTGAAGCTTTCTTT CASSFRGGTEAFF
TRBJ1-1 TRBV5-4 - - TGTGCCAGCAGCTTGGGGGACACTGAAGCTTTCTTT CASSLGDTEAFF
TRBJ2-1 TRBV6-6 - - TGTGCCAGCACCGAAGGGGGGAATGAGCAGTTCTTC CASTEGGNEQFF
TRBJ2-7 TRBV6-5 once - TGTGCCAGCAGTTACGGGGCAGGGAAAGGGGAGCAGTACTTC CASSYGAGKGEQYF
TRBJ2-3 TRBV9 - - TGTGCCAGCAGCGTAGAGGTAGCAGATACGCAGTATTTT CASSVEVADTQYF
TRBJ2-2 TRBV9 - - TGTGCCAGCAGCGTAGGTTCGGTAGCTGAGTACACCGGGGAGCTGTTTTTT CASSVGSVAEYTGELFF
TRBJ2-1 TRBV4-1 - - TGCGCCAGCAGCCCCCTCGGGACGGGTTCCTACAATGAGCAGTTCTTC CASSPLGTGSYNEQFF
TRBJ2-5 TRBV7-2 - - TGTGCCAGCAGCTTAGGCTACGGGATAGAGACCCAGTACTTC CASSLGYGIETQYF
TRBJ1-6 TRBV4-1 few - TGCGCCAGCAGCCAAGATGGATGGCATTCACCCCTCCACTTT CASSQDGWHSPLHF
TRBJ1-1 TRBV13 many - TGTGCCAGCAGCTTACAGGGTGAAGGGGACACTGAAGCTTTCTTT CASSLQGEGDTEAFF
TRBJ1-1 TRBV9 - - TGTGCCAGCAGCGTAGCCCCGGCGAACACTGAAGCTTTCTTT CASSVAPANTEAFF
TRBJ2-5 TRBV11-2 - - TGTGCCAGCAGCTTAGTCGGACTCCCAACCCAAGAGACCCAGTACTTC CASSLVGLPTQETQYF
TRBJ1-6 TRBV2 - TRBD1 TGTGCCAGCAGTGAACCCCCGAGCAGGGGGCATTCACCCCTCCACTTT CASSEPPSRGHSPLHF
TRBJ1-1 TRBV11-2 - - TGTGCCACCTCGGAAATTGGGGGGGCTACTGAAGCTTTCTTT CATSEIGGATEAFF
TRBJ1-1 TRBV27 - - TGTGCCAGCAGTTTAGGACACCTGAACACTGAAGCTTTCTTT CASSLGHLNTEAFF
TRBJ1-2 TRBV6-1 - TRBD1 TGTGCCAGCAGCTCGAACAGGGGGCGCTTCTATGGCTACACCTTC CASSSNRGRFYGYTF
TRBJ2-7 TRBV6-5 - - TGTGCCAGCAGTTACGGGGCTGGGGACTACGAGCAGTACTTC CASSYGAGDYEQYF
TRBJ2-7 TRBV11-2 - - TGTGCCAGCAGCTTAGAGCCTGGCTATTTCTACGAGCAGTACTTC CASSLEPGYFYEQYF
TRBJ2-7 TRBV7-8 - - TGTGCCAGCAGCTTGGCACAGGGCCGGATCGACGAGCAGTACTTC CASSLAQGRIDEQYF
TRBJ2-1 TRBV25-1 - - TGTGCCAGCAGTGAACGTGCCAATGAGCAGTTCTTC CASSERANEQFF
TRBJ2-5 TRBV7-8 - TRBD2 TGTGCCAGCAGCATCAGACTAGCGGGGCCTCAAGAGACCCAGTACTTC CASSIRLAGPQETQYF
TRBJ1-5 TRBV27 - - TGTGCCAGCAGTTTAGGGGCGCAGGGCAATCAGCCCCAGCATTTT CASSLGAQGNQPQHF
TRBJ1-2 TRBV28 - TRBD1 TGTGCCAGCACCTGGACAGGGGGTGGCTACACCTTC CASTWTGGGYTF
TRBJ2-1 TRBV10-3 - TRBD2 TGTGCCATCAGTGGGGATGAAGCGGGACCCTACAATGAGCAGTTCTTC CAISGDEAGPYNEQFF
TRBJ1-1 TRBV15 - TRBD1 TGTGCCACAAGCGACAGGGGAGGAGGCTTTGAAGCTTTCTTT CATSDRGGGFEAFF
TRBJ2-3 TRBV7-9 - - TGTGCCAGCAGCTTAGCGGGGGGCCTCCCAGATACGCAGTATTTT CASSLAGGLPDTQYF
TRBJ2-7 TRBV9 - TRBD1 TGTGCCAGCAGCGCCCGGGACAGGGACTACGAGCAGTACTTC CASSARDRDYEQYF
TRBJ2-2 TRBV6-1 - TRBD1 TGTGCCAGCAGTGAAGCCTGGACAGGGAACACCGGGGAGCTGTTTTTT CASSEAWTGNTGELFF
TRBJ2-7 TRBV30 - - TGTGCCTGGAGTGGTCAGGGGGGCTACGAGCAGTACTTC CAWSGQGGYEQYF
TRBJ2-3 TRBV7-9 few TRBD2 TGTGCCAGCAGCTTACCCCTGTGGACTAGCGGGACAGATACGCAGTATTTT CASSLPLWTSGTDTQYF
TRBJ2-7 TRBV7-2 - - TGTGCCAGCAGCTATACTCTTTACGAGCAGTACTTC CASSYTLYEQYF